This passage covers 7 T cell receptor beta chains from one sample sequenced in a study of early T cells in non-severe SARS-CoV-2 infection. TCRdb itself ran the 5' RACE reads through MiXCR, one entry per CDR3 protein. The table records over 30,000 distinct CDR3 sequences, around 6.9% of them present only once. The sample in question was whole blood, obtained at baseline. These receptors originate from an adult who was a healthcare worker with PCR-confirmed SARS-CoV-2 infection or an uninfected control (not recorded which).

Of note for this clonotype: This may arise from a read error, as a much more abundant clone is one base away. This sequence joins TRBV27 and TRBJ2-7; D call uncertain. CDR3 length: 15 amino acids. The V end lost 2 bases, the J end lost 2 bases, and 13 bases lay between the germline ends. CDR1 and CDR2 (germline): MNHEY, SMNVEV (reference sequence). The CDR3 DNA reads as TGTGCCAGCAGTTTACAACAGCTACCTCCCTACGAGCAGTACTTC. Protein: CASSLQQLPPYEQYF.

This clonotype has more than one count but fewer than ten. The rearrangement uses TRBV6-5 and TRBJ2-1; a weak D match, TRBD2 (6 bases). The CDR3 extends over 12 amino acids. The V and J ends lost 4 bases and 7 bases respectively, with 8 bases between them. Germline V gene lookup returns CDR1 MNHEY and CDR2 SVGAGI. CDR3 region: CASSSRGNEQFF. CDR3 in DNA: TGTGCCAGCAGTTCGCGGGGTAATGAGCAGTTCTTC.

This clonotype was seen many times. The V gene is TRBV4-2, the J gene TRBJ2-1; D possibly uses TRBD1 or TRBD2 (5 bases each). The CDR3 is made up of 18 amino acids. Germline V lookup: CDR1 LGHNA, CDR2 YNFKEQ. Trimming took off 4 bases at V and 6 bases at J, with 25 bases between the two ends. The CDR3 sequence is CASSLNLKLGGDRNEQFF. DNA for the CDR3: TGTGCCAGCAGCCTAAATTTAAAACTAGGTGGGGACCGCAATGAGCAGTTCTTC.

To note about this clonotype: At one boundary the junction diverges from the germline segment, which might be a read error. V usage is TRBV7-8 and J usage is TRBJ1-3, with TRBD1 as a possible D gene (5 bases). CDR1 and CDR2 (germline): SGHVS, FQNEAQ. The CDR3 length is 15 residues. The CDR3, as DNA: TGTGCCAGCAGCCTGGGACTGCACTCTGAAAACACCATATATTTT. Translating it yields CASSLGLHSENTIYF.

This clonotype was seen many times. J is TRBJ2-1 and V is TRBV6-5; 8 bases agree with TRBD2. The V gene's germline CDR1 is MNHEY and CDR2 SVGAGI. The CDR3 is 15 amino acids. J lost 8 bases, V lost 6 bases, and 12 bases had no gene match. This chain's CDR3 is CASSLAGFEEDEQFF. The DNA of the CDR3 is TGTGCCAGCAGCTTAGCGGGATTCGAGGAGGATGAGCAGTTCTTC.

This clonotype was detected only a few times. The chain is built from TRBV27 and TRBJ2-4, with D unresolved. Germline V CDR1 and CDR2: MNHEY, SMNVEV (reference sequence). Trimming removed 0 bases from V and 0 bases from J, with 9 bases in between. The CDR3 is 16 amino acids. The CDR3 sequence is CASSLSHSLAKNIQYF. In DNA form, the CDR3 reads TGTGCCAGCAGTTTATCGCACAGCCTAGCCAAAAACATTCAGTACTTC.

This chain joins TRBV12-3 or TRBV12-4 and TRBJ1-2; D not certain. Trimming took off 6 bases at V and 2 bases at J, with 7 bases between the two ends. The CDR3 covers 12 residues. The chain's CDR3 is CASRNLNYGYTF. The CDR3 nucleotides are TGTGCCAGCAGGAACCTAAACTATGGCTACACCTTC.